The next 2 T cell receptor beta chains were all read from a single sample in a study of blood T cell repertoires in COVID-19. The data were produced by immunoSEQ multiplex PCR, yet TCRdb's version contains in-frame clones alone and is incomplete. The sample has approximately 270,000 clones, approximately 89% seen once. Sequences were obtained from peripheral blood. The receptors originated from a woman aged 30 to 39 with COVID-19, enrolled during active disease.

The genes are TRBV7-9 and TRBJ2-3; D is perhaps TRBD1 (6 bases). V shed 4 bases and J shed 2 bases, with 13 bases lying between them. Per germline, CDR1 SEHNR and CDR2 FQNEAQ (reference sequence). The CDR3 is 15 amino acids. CDR3 bases: TGTGCCAGCAGCTACGGACAGCTTAACACAGATACGCAGTATTTT. It codes for CASSYGQLNTDTQYF. The whole variable domain, filled in from reference TRBV7-9 and TRBJ2-3, reads DTGVSQNPRHKITKRGQNVTFRCDPISEHNRLYWYRQTLGQGPEFLTYFQNEAQLEKSRLLSDRFSAERPKGSFSTLEIQRTEQGDSAMYLCASSYGQLNTDTQYFGPGTRLTVL.

This rearrangement joins TRBV7-2 to TRBJ2-5, with TRBD1 as a possible D gene (6 bases). V was clipped by 6 bases and J by 1 base, with 9 bases between them. The length of the CDR3 is 13 residues. Germline CDR1 and CDR2: SGHTA and FQGNSA. CDR3: CASSMDSQETQYF. For the CDR3, the DNA is TGTGCCAGCAGTATGGACAGCCAAGAGACCCAGTACTTC. Looking up the rest from reference TRBV7-2 and TRBJ2-5 gives the full variable domain: GAGVSQSPSNKVTEKGKDVELRCDPISGHTALYWYRQSLGQGLEFLIYFQGNSAPDKSGLPSDRFSAERTGGSVSTLTIQRTQQEDSAVYLCASSMDSQETQYFGPGTRLLVL.